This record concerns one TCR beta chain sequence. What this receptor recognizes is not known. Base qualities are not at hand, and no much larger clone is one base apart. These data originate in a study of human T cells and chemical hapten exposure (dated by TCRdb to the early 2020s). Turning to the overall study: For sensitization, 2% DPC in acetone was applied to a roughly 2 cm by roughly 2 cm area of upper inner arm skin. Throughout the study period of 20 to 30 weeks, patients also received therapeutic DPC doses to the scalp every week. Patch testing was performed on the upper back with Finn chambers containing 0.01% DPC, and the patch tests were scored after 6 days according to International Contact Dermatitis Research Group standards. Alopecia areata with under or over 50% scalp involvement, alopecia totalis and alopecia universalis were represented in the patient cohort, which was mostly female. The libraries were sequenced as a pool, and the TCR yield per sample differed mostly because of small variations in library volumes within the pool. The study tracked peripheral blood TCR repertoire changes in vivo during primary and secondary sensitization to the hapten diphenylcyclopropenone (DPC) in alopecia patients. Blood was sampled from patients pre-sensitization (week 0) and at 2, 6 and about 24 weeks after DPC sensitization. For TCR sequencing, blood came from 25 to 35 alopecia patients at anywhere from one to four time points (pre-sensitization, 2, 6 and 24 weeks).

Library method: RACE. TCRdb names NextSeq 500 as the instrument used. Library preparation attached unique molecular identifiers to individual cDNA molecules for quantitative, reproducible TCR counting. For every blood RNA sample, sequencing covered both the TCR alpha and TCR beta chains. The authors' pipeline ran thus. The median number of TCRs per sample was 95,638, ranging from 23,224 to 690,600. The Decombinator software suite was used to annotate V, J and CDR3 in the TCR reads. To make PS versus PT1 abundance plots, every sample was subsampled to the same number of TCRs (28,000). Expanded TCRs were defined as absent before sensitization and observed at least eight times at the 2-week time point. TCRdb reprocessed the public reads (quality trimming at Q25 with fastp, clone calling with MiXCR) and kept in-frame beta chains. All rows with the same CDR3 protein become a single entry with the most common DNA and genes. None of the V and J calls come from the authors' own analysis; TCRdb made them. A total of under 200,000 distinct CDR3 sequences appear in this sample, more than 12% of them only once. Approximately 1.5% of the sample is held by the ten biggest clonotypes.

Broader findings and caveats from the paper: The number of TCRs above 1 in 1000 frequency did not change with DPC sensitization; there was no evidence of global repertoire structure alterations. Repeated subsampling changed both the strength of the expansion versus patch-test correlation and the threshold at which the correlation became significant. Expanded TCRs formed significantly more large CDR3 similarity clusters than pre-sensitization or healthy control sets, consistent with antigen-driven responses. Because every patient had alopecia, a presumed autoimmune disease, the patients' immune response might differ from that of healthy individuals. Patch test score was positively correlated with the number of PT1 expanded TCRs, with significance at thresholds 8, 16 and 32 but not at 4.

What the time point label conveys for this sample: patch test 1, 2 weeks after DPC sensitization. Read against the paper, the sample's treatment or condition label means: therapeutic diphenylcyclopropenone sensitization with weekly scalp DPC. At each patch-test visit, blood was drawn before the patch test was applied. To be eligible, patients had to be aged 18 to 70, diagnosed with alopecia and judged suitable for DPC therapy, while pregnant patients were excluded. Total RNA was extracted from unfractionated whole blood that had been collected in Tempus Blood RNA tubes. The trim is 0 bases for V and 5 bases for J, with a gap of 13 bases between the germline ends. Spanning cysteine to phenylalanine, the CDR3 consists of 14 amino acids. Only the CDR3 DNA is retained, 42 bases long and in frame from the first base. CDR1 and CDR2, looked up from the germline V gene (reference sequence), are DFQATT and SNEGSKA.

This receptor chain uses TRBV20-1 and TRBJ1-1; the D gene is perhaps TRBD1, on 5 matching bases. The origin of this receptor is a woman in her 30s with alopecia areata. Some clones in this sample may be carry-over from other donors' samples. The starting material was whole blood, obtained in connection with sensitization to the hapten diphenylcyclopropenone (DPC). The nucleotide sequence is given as TGCAGTGCTAGAGATGCAGGGCGGGGGACTGAAGCTTTCTTT. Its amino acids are CSARDAGRGTEAFF.